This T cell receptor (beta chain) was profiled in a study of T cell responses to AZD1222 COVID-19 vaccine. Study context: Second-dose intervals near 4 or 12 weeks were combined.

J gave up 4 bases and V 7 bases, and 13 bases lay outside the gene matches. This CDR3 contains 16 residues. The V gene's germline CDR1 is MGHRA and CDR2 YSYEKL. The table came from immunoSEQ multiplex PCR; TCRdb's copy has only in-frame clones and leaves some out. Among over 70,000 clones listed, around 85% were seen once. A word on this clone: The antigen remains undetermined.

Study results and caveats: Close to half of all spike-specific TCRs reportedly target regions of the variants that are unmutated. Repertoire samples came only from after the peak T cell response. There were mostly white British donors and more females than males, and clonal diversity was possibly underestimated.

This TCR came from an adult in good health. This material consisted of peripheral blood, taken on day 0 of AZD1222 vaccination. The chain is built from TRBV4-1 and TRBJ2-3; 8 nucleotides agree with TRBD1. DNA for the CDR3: TGCGCCAGCACTACAAACCCAGGGGGCAGCGCAGATACGCAGTATTTT. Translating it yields CASTTNPGGSADTQYF.